Following are 29 T cell receptor beta chains from one sample sequenced in a study of prognosis after radiotherapy for stage I lung cancer. The TCR beta CDR3 region was amplified from genomic DNA, with two rounds of multiplex PCR being used for the amplification. First-round PCR amplification was performed with primers specific to each TRBV and TRBJ gene. TCRdb redid the calling of the multiplex PCR reads with MiXCR, one entry per CDR3 protein. The sample includes around 16,000 distinct CDR3 sequences, over 40% of them seen just once. Sequenced here: PBMCs, sampled before or after stereotactic body radiation therapy (not recorded which). The receptor source for this set is a donor over 45 with non-small cell lung cancer.

This clonotype showed up many times. J is TRBJ1-2 and V is TRBV3-1; D is unclear. Germline V lookup: CDR1 LGHDT, CDR2 YNNKEL (reference sequence). The V gene lost 4 bases and the J gene lost 6 bases, with 12 bases spanning the gap. The CDR3 is 13 residues long. CDR3 loop: CASSPNRQNGYTF. In nucleotides, the CDR3 is TGTGCCAGCAGCCCCAATCGACAAAATGGCTACACCTTC.

This clonotype was counted at least ten times. V and J are TRBV7-9 and TRBJ2-7, with D possibly being TRBD1 (5 bases). This CDR3 has 12 residues. Deletions cut 5 bases from V and 6 bases from J, with 11 bases between. Germline CDR1 and CDR2: SEHNR and FQNEAQ (reference sequence). CDR3 protein: CASSQTGAEQYF. The CDR3 region has the DNA TGTGCCAGCAGCCAAACAGGCGCCGAGCAGTACTTC.

This clonotype was detected a few times. A clone one base away is much larger, so this may be a read error. The CDR3 coding sequence is TGTGCCAGCAGTTACCTAACAGAGCGAGTGTGGCCCCAGCATTTT. This codes for CASSYLTERVWPQHF. This chain joins TRBV6-5 and TRBJ1-5; D is unclear. The CDR3 spans 15 residues. V lost 2 bases to trimming and J lost 9 bases, with 17 bases between them. Per the germline V gene, CDR1 is MNHEY and CDR2 is SVGAGI.

In its sample, this clonotype is medium-sized. The chain employs TRBV11-2 and TRBJ2-2; 10 nucleotides agree with TRBD1. Germline assignment: CDR1 SGHAT and CDR2 FQNNGV. V was pared by 10 bases and J by 3 bases, with 11 bases of the junction left unmatched. The CDR3 length is 16 residues. The CDR3 sequence is CATRRDRGGYTGELFF. For the CDR3, the DNA is TGTGCCACCCGGCGGGACAGGGGCGGCTACACCGGGGAGCTGTTTTTT.

This clonotype was observed many times. The rearrangement uses TRBV3-1 and TRBJ2-1, with D unresolved. The ends were cut back, 6 bases at V and 9 bases at J, with 12 bases in the middle. CDR3 size: 12 residues. The germline V gene encodes CDR1 LGHDT and CDR2 YNNKEL (reference sequence). CDR3 DNA sequence: TGTGCCAGCAGTAAACCCGCGCCTGAGCAGTTCTTC. Amino acids: CASSKPAPEQFF.

This clonotype rates as medium-sized. The chain couples TRBV2 to TRBJ1-2; D might be TRBD1 (5 bases). Deletions cut 7 bases from V and 0 bases from J, with 18 bases between. This CDR3 is 16 amino acids long. From germline, CDR1 is SNHLY and CDR2 FYNNEI. CDR3 protein: CASNHPGDGTNYGYTF. Here the CDR3 DNA reads TGTGCCAGCAATCACCCTGGGGACGGCACTAACTATGGCTACACCTTC.

The chain links TRBV18 to TRBJ1-1; D is perhaps TRBD1 (5 bases). The CDR3 length is 15 residues. Between the trimmed V and J ends, which lost 6 bases and 3 bases, there was a span of 17 bases. The germline gives CDR1 KGHSH, CDR2 LQKENI. The DNA for the CDR3 is TGTGCCAGCTCCACTAGCGGGGGGTTTGACACTGAAGCTTTCTTT. Residues: CASSTSGGFDTEAFF.

In regard to this clonotype: The likely explanation is a read error, given a far larger clone one base away. V and J are TRBV5-1 and TRBJ1-1; perhaps TRBD2 as D (5 bases). Matching the DNA end better, TRBJ2-7 makes the J call doubtful. CDR1 and CDR2 (germline): SGHRS, YFSETQ. The CDR3 extends over 13 amino acids. This chain's CDR3 is CASSLAGLGEQYF. CDR3 nucleotide sequence: TGCGCCAGCAGCTTGGCGGGGTTAGGGGAGCAGTACTTC.

This clonotype was recorded at least ten times. The V gene is TRBV27, the J gene TRBJ2-3; D is undetermined. Trimming left V 10 bases short and J 2 bases short, with 16 bases between. The V gene's germline CDR1 is MNHEY and CDR2 SMNVEV (reference sequence). This CDR3 has 14 amino acids. CDR3 loop: CAIALASPTDTQYF. The CDR3 region has the DNA TGTGCCATCGCACTGGCTTCCCCCACAGATACGCAGTATTTT.

The table lists this clonotype with many counts. The chain carries TRBV20-1 and TRBJ2-3; D remains ambiguous. The CDR3 runs to 16 residues. V lost 1 base and J lost 2, with 16 bases in between. Germline loops: CDR1 DFQATT, CDR2 SNEGSKA (reference sequence). The CDR3 coding sequence is TGCAGTGCTAGAGGGGAAGCCAGCCGACCCACAGATACGCAGTATTTT. This gives the protein CSARGEASRPTDTQYF.

The chain combines TRBV6-1 with TRBJ1-2; no reliable D call. This CDR3 comprises 12 residues. The V end lost 7 bases, the J end lost 6 bases, and 12 bases lay between the germline ends. Germline V gives CDR1 MNHNS, CDR2 SASEGT. CDR3 sequence: CASTERLHGYTF. For the CDR3, the DNA is TGTGCCAGCACCGAGAGGTTGCATGGCTACACCTTC.

The chain couples TRBV25-1 to TRBJ2-3, with 11 bases fitting TRBD2. The V and J ends lost 5 bases and 1 base, in that order; junction bases with no gene match: 11. The germline gives CDR1 MGHDK, CDR2 SYGVNS. The CDR3 consists of 18 residues. The DNA of the CDR3 is TGTGCCAGCAGTCCCCCCGAGGTAGCGGGGGGGGGCACAGATACGCAGTATTTT. Translating gives CASSPPEVAGGGTDTQYF.

In regard to this clonotype: It differs at one base from a far larger clone, so likely a read error. The V call is TRBV6-1, the J call TRBJ2-7; D tentatively reads TRBD1 or TRBD2 (5 bases each). V lost 5 bases to trimming and J lost 0 bases, with 23 bases between them. This CDR3 spans 18 amino acids. The germline CDR1 and CDR2 sequences are MNHNS and SASEGT. This CDR3 reads CASSYTNSRGGSSYEQYF. CDR3 coding DNA: TGTGCCAGCAGTTACACTAATAGCCGTGGGGGAAGCTCCTACGAGCAGTACTTC.

On this clonotype: With a far larger clone one base away, a read error is the likely cause. V gene TRBV7-9 combines with J gene TRBJ1-2; D call uncertain. V lost 7 bases to trimming and J lost 5 bases, with 11 bases between them. The CDR3 loop spans 12 amino acids. Germline loops: CDR1 SEHNR, CDR2 FQNEAQ (reference sequence). CDR3 amino acids: CASMGFTYGYTF. In DNA form, the CDR3 reads TGTGCCAGCATGGGGTTTACGTATGGCTACACCTTC.

This clonotype was found once. A read error is possible here, since a much larger clone lies one base away. V is TRBV6-2 or TRBV6-3 and J is TRBJ2-7, with TRBD2 matching over 9 bases. Germline V gene sequence: CDR1 MNHEY, CDR2 SVGEGT. The CDR3 has 15 residues. CDR3 in DNA: TGTGCCAGCAGTTACGGGACTAGCTGGACCTACAAGCAGTACTTC. This gives the protein CASSYGTSWTYKQYF.

Of note for this clonotype: A far larger clone is just one base off, so this is likely a read error. The rearrangement uses TRBV6-2 or TRBV6-3 and TRBJ2-5, with 9 bases lining up with TRBD1. V lost 7 bases to trimming and J lost 3 bases; unmatched junction nucleotides: 6. The CDR3 is made up of 14 amino acids. Germline V gene data show CDR1 as MNHEY and CDR2 as SVGEGT. CDR3 sequence reads: CASMARTGEETQYF. Written as DNA, the CDR3 is TGTGCCAGCATGGCAAGGACAGGGGAAGAGACCCAGTACTTC.

This clonotype showed up many times. This rearrangement joins TRBV6-1 to TRBJ1-1; D possibly corresponds to TRBD1 (5 bases). The CDR3 is 13 amino acids. Per germline, CDR1 MNHNS and CDR2 SASEGT. Trimming shortened V by 6 bases and J by 1 base, and 9 bases separated the two germline ends. This chain's CDR3 is CASRGVANTEAFF. DNA for the CDR3: TGTGCCAGCAGGGGGGTGGCGAACACTGAAGCTTTCTTT.

This clonotype showed up many times. The gene calls are TRBV2 and TRBJ2-1, with D perhaps TRBD2 (5 bases). Germline CDR1 SNHLY, CDR2 FYNNEI. V was pared by 0 bases and J by 6 bases, with 9 bases between. CDR3 length equals 14 residues. The CDR3 region is CASSEAETSNEQFF. DNA for the CDR3: TGTGCCAGCAGTGAAGCGGAAACTAGCAATGAGCAGTTCTTC. The full variable domain, completed using reference TRBV2 and TRBJ2-1, is EPEVTQTPSHQVTQMGQEVILRCVPISNHLYFYWYRQILGQKVEFLVSFYNNEISEKSEIFDDQFSVERPDGSNFTLKIRSTKLEDSAMYFCASSEAETSNEQFFGPGTRLTVL.

Points on this clonotype: It is likely a read error, because the conserved phenylalanine at the end of the CDR3 is missing. The chain joins TRBV2 to TRBJ2-3; 10 bases fit TRBD2. CDR1 is SNHLY and CDR2 is FYNNEI in the germline V gene. CDR3 length: 15 residues. J gave up 6 bases and V 0 bases, and 3 bases lay outside the gene matches. CDR3 sequence reads: CASSEAAGGPDTQYS. CDR3 nucleotides: TGTGCCAGCAGTGAAGCAGCGGGAGGGCCCGATACGCAGTATTCT.

This clonotype was seen repeatedly, ten times or more. The chain couples TRBV27 to TRBJ2-1; D is unresolved. The V end was cut by 3 bases, the J end by 0 bases, with 12 bases between. Germline V gives CDR1 MNHEY, CDR2 SMNVEV (reference sequence). The length of the CDR3 is 16 residues. The CDR3 DNA reads TGTGCCAGCAGTTTGTTCGGTTTAAGCTCCTACAATGAGCAGTTCTTC. This codes for CASSLFGLSSYNEQFF.

This clonotype was detected many times. The gene calls are TRBV10-3 and TRBJ1-1, with 9 nucleotides matching TRBD1. The CDR3 runs to 16 residues. Looked up from germline, CDR1 is ENHRY and CDR2 is SYGVKD. After removal of 8 bases from V and 2 bases from J, the junction contained 12 bases not matched to a gene. The CDR3 here is CAIRGGTGTVNTEAFF. CDR3 DNA: TGTGCCATCCGGGGGGGGACAGGGACGGTAAACACTGAAGCTTTCTTT.

This clonotype has a count of ten or more. This rearrangement joins TRBV10-3 to TRBJ1-2; D is unresolved. Trimming cost V 0 bases and J 3 bases, with 8 bases left between them. This CDR3 is built from 14 residues. Germline CDR1 is ENHRY and CDR2 is SYGVKD. The CDR3 bases are TGTGCCATCAGTGAGTCAGTCACGGACTATGGCTACACCTTC. It yields the protein CAISESVTDYGYTF.

CDR3: CASRPRGYNEQFF. In DNA form, the CDR3 reads TGTGCCAGCAGACCCCGCGGCTACAATGAGCAGTTCTTC. The V call is TRBV11-3, the J call TRBJ2-1; D unclear. V was cut by 6 bases and J by 3 bases, with 9 bases left in between. This CDR3 has 13 amino acids. Germline CDR1 is SGHNT and CDR2 is YENEEA.

This clonotype occurred a few times. The chain has TRBV29-1 and TRBJ2-4; D ambiguous. Germline CDR1 is SQVTM and CDR2 is ANQGSEA. Trimming took 7 bases from V and 0 from J, leaving 10 bases between them. This CDR3 is 13 amino acids long. CDR3 sequence (DNA): TGCAGCGCTTATACAAAAGCCAAAAACATTCAGTACTTC. It specifies CSAYTKAKNIQYF.

V is TRBV10-3 and J is TRBJ1-5, with a possible D match to TRBD1 (5 bases). Looked up from germline, CDR1 is ENHRY and CDR2 is SYGVKD. Deletions cut 0 bases from V and 0 bases from J, with 9 bases between. The CDR3 extends over 16 amino acids. CDR3 in DNA: TGTGCCATCAGTGAGTCAGGGACCCTTAGCAATCAGCCCCAGCATTTT. It yields the protein CAISESGTLSNQPQHF.

In this sample, this clonotype turned up once. The junction does not match germline at one end; this may be a read error. The chain combines TRBV19 with TRBJ2-5, with TRBD2 matching 13 bases. Germline CDR1 LNHDA, CDR2 SQIVND (reference sequence). The CDR3 spans 13 residues. The CDR3 spells CASRTGTSGTSLF. For the CDR3, the DNA is TGTGCCAGTAGAACCGGGACTAGCGGGACCTCGCTCTTC.

This clonotype has at least ten counts. V gene TRBV11-2 combines with J gene TRBJ2-7; weak D call: TRBD1 (5 bases). Germline V gene sequence: CDR1 SGHAT, CDR2 FQNNGV. CDR3 length: 12 amino acids. V dropped 6 bases and J dropped 5 bases, with 11 bases sitting between them. The CDR3 bases are TGTGCCAGCAGTCACTTAGGGGACGAGCAGTACTTC. Its translation: CASSHLGDEQYF.

This clonotype was detected ten times or more. The chain couples TRBV19 to TRBJ1-1; the D is unclear. The length of the CDR3 is 12 residues. The V gene's germline CDR1 is LNHDA and CDR2 SQIVND (reference sequence). V gave up 8 bases and J gave up 1 base, with 8 bases separating them. The CDR3 sequence is CASFSTNTEAFF. CDR3 bases: TGTGCCAGTTTTTCGACGAACACTGAAGCTTTCTTT.

In its sample, this clonotype is medium-sized. The V gene is TRBV7-2, the J gene TRBJ2-7, with D perhaps TRBD2 (6 bases). Trimming took off 5 bases at V and 2 bases at J, with 13 bases between the two ends. The CDR3 has 14 residues. Germline V gene sequence: CDR1 SGHTA, CDR2 FQGNSA. CDR3 sequence reads: CASSPPGGAYEQYF. The CDR3, as DNA: TGTGCCAGCAGCCCCCCCGGAGGGGCCTACGAGCAGTACTTC.